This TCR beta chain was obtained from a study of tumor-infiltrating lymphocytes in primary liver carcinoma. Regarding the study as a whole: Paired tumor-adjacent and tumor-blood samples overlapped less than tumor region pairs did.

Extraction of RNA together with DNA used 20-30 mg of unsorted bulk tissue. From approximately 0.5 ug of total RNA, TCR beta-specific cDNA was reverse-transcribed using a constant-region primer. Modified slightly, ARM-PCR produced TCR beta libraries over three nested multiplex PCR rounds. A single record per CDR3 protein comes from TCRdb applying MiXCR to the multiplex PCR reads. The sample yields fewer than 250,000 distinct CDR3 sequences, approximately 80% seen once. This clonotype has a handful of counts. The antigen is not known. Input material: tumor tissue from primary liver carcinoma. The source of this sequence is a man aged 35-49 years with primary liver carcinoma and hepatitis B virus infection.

Written as DNA, the CDR3 is TGCAGTGGATATGGCTACACCTTC. This codes for CSGYGYTF. The V and J genes are TRBV20-1 and TRBJ1-2; D remains unclear. V was cut by 7 bases and J by 5 bases, with 2 bases left in between. The CDR3 extends over 8 amino acids. The germline CDR1 and CDR2 sequences are DFQATT and SNEGSKA (reference sequence).